This T cell receptor (beta chain) was sequenced during a study of T cell repertoires in cytomegalovirus infection. Study overall: Matching HLA type and CMV infection were both indicated by public TCR beta signatures.

A single record per CDR3 protein comes from TCRdb applying MiXCR to the reads. The data hold approximately 500,000 distinct CDR3 sequences, with around 11% observed a single time. This clonotype was observed a handful of times. Its antigen is unidentified. Whole-study results and caveats: Dominating the ex vivo response were TCR beta clonotypes that were CMV-specific and HLA-C-restricted.

Trimming left V 3 bases short and J 5 bases short, with 16 bases between. The CDR3 length is 16 residues. This chain joins TRBV12-3 or TRBV12-4 and TRBJ2-2; D is uncertain. Source material: PBMCs. This receptor was obtained from a human donor in good health (CMV status not recorded). Some clones in this sample may be carry-over from other donors' samples. CDR3 sequence: CASSFGQLTSTGELFF. In DNA form, the CDR3 reads TGTGCCAGCAGTTTTGGTCAGCTCACCTCGACCGGGGAGCTGTTTTTT.